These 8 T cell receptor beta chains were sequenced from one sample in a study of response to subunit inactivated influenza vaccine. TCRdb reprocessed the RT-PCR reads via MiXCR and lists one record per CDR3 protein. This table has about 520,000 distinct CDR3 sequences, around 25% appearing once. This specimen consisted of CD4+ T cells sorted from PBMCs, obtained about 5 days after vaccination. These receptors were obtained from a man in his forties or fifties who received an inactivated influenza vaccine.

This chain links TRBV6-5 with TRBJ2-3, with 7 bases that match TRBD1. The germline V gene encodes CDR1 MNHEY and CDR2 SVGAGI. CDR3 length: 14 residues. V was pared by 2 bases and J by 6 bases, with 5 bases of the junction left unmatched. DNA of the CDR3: TGTGCCAGCAGTTACCTACAGGGGATGGATACGCAGTATTTT. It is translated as CASSYLQGMDTQYF.

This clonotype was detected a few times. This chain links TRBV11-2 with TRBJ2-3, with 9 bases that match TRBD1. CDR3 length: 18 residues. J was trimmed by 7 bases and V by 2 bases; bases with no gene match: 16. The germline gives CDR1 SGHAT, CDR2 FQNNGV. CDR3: CASSLRRTGTGILNTQYF. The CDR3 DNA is TGTGCCAGCAGCTTACGGAGGACCGGGACAGGGATTTTAAATACGCAGTATTTT.

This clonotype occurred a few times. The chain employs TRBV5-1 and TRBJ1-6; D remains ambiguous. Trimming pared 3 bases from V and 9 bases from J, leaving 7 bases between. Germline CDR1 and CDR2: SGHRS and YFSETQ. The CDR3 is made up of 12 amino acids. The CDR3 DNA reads TGCGCCAGCAGCTCCCCCGGTTCACCCCTCCACTTT. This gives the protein CASSSPGSPLHF.

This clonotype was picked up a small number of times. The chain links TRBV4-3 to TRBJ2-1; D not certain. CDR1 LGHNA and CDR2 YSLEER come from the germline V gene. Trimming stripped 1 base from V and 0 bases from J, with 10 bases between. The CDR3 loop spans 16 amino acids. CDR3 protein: CASSQGLRGSYNEQFF. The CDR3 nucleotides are TGCGCCAGCAGCCAAGGCCTTCGCGGCTCCTACAATGAGCAGTTCTTC.

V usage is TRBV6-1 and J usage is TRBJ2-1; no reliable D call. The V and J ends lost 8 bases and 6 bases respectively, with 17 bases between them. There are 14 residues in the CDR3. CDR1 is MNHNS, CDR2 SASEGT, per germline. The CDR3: CASLFEGRGNEQFF. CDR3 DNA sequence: TGTGCCAGCCTTTTTGAAGGTCGAGGCAATGAGCAGTTCTTC.

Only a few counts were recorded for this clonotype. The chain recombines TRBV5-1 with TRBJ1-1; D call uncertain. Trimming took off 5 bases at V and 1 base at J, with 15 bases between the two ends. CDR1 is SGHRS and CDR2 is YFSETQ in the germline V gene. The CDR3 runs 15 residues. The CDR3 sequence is CASRDLRPRNTEAFF. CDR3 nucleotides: TGCGCCAGCAGAGATTTACGTCCTAGGAACACTGAAGCTTTCTTT.

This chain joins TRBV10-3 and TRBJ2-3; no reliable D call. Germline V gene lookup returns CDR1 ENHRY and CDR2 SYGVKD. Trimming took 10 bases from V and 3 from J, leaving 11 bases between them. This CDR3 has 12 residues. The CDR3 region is CATQSQTDTQYF. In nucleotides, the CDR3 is TGTGCCACCCAGTCTCAAACAGATACGCAGTATTTT.

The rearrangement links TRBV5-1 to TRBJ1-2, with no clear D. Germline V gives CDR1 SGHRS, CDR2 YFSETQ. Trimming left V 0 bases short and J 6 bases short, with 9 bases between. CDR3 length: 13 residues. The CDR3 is CASSLEAVDGYTF. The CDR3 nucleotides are TGCGCCAGCAGCTTGGAGGCAGTTGATGGCTACACCTTC.